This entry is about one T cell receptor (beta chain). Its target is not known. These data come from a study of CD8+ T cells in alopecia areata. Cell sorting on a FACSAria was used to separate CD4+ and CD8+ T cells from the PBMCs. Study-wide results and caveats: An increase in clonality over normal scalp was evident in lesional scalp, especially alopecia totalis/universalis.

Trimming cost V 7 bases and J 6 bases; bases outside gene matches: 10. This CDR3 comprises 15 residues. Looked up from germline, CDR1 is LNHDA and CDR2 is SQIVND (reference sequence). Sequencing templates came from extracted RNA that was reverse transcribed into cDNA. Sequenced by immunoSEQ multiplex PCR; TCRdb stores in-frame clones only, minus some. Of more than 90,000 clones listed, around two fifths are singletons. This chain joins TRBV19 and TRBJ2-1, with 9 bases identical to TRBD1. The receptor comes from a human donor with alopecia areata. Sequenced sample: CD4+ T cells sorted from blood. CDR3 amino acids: CASTPVRQGGNEQFF. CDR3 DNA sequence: TGTGCCAGTACTCCAGTCCGACAGGGGGGCAATGAGCAGTTCTTC.